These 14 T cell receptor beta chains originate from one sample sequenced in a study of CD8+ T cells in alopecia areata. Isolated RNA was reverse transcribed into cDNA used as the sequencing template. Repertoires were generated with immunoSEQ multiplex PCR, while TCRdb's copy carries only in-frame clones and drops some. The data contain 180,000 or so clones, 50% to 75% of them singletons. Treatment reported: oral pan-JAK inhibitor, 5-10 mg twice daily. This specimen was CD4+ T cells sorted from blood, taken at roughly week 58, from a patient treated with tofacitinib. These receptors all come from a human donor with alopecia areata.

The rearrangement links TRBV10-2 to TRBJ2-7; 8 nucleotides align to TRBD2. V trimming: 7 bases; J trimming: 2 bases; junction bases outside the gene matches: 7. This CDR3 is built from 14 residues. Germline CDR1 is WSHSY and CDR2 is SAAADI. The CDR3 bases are TGCGCCAGCAAAACGACGGGACTAGCCTACGAGCAGTACTTC. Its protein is CASKTTGLAYEQYF.

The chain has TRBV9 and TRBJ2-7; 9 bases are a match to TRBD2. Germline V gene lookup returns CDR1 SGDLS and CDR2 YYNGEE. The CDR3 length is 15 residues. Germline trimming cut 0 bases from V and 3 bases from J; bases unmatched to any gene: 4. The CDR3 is CASSVGSGGYYEQYF. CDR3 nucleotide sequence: TGTGCCAGCAGCGTAGGGAGCGGGGGGTACTACGAGCAGTACTTC.

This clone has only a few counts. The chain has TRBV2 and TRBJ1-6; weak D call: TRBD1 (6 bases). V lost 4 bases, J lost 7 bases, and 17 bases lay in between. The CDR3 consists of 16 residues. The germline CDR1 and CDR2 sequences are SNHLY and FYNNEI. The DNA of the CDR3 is TGTGCCAGCAGTGTCAATTGGGACAACCGGAATTCACCCCTCCACTTT. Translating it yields CASSVNWDNRNSPLHF.

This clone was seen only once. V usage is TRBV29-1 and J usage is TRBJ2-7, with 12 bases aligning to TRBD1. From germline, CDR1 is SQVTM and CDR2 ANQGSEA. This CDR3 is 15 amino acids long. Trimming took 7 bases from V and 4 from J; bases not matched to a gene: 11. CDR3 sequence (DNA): TGCAGCGCTCGGGGGACAGGGGGCCTCAGTTACGAGCAGTACTTC. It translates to CSARGTGGLSYEQYF.

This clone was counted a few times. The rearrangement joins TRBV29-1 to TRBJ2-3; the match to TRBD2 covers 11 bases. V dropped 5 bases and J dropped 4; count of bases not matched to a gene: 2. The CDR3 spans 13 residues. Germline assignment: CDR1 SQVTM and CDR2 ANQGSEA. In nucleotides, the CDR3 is TGCAGCGTTAATAGCGGGGGGGCAGATACGCAGTATTTT. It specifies CSVNSGGADTQYF.

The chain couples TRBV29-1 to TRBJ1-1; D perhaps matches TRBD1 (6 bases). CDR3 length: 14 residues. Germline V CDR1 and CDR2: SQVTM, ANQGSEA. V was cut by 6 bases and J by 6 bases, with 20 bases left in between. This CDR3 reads CSVLTTGLGAEAFF. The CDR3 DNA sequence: TGCAGCGTGTTGACTACAGGGTTAGGGGCTGAAGCTTTCTTT.

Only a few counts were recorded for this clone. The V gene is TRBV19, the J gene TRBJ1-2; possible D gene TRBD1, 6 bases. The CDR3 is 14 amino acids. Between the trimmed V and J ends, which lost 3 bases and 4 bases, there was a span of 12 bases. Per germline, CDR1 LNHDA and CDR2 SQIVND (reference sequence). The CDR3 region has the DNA TGTGCCAGTAGTATCCAACAGGGTTCCTATGGCTACACCTTC. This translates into CASSIQQGSYGYTF.

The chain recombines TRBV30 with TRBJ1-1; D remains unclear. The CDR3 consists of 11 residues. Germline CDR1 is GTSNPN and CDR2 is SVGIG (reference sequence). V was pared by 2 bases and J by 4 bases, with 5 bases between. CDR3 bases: TGTGCCTGGAGTCACGGCACTGAAGCTTTCTTT. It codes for CAWSHGTEAFF.

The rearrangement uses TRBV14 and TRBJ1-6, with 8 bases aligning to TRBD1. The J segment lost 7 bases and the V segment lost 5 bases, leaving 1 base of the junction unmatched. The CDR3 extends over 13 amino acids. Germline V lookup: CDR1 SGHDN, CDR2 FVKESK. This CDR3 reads CASSWDRNSPLHF. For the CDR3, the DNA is TGTGCCAGCAGCTGGGACAGGAATTCACCCCTCCACTTT.

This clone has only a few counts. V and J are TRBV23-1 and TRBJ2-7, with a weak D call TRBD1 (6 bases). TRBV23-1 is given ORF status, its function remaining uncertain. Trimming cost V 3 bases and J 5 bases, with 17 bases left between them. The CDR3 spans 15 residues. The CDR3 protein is CASSHPRGGIDEQYF. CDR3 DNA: TGCGCCAGCAGTCATCCCAGGGGTGGAATCGACGAGCAGTACTTC.

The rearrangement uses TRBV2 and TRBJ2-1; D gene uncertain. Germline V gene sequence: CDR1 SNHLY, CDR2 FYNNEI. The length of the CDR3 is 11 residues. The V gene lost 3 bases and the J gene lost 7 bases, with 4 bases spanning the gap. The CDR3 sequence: CASSETNEQFF. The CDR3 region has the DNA TGTGCCAGCAGTGAGACGAATGAGCAGTTCTTC. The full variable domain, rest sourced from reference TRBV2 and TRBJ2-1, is EPEVTQTPSHQVTQMGQEVILRCVPISNHLYFYWYRQILGQKVEFLVSFYNNEISEKSEIFDDQFSVERPDGSNFTLKIRSTKLEDSAMYFCASSETNEQFFGPGTRLTVL.

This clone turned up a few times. The CDR3 sequence: CASSLGYTTGELFF. Written as DNA, the CDR3 is TGTGCCAGCAGCTTAGGGTATACCACCGGGGAGCTGTTTTTT. The rearrangement joins TRBV7-2 to TRBJ2-2; D is undetermined. CDR3 size: 14 residues. V gave up 1 base and J gave up 4 bases, with 7 bases separating them. Germline CDR1 SGHTA, CDR2 FQGNSA.

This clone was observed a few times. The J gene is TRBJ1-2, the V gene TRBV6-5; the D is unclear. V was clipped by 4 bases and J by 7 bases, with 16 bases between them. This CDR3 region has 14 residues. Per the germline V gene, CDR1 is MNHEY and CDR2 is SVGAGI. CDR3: CASSLSRMAGGYTF. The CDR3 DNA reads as TGTGCCAGCAGTTTATCCAGGATGGCTGGTGGCTACACCTTC.

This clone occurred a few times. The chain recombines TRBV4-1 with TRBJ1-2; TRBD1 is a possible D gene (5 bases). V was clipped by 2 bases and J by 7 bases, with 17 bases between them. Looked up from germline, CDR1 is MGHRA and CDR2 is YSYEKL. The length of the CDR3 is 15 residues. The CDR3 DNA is TGCGCCAGCAGCCAACCTAGAGAAGGGGCCTCTGGCTACACCTTC. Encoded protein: CASSQPREGASGYTF.